The 20 T cell receptor beta chains below were found in one sample sequenced in a study of human T cells and chemical hapten exposure. Time point indicated: pre-sensitization, week 0. Treatment meaning: therapeutic diphenylcyclopropenone sensitization with weekly scalp DPC. Each CDR3 protein gets one entry after TCRdb re-called the RACE reads with MiXCR. The sample holds approximately 370,000 distinct CDR3 sequences; approximately 5.8% are singletons and the top ten take over 7%. Sequenced material: whole blood, taken in connection with sensitization to the hapten diphenylcyclopropenone (DPC). The receptors originated from a woman aged 18 to 35 with alopecia areata. Some clones in this sample may be carry-over from other donors' samples.

The V and J genes are TRBV9 and TRBJ2-5; D might be TRBD1 or TRBD2, each matching 7 bases. Per the germline V gene, CDR1 is SGDLS and CDR2 is YYNGEE. The CDR3 extends over 14 amino acids. Trimming took 1 base from V and 5 from J, leaving 12 bases between them. For the CDR3, the DNA is TGTGCCAGCAGCGTATGGCAGGGGGGGGAGACCCAGTACTTC. Translation: CASSVWQGGETQYF.

This clonotype was observed at least ten times. The V gene is TRBV6-1, the J gene TRBJ2-1, with 7 nucleotides matching TRBD1. Germline-derived CDR1 and CDR2 are MNHNS and SASEGT. Trimming took 2 bases from V and 10 from J; bases not matched to a gene: 11. This CDR3 region has 15 residues. DNA of the CDR3: TGTGCCAGCAGTGAAAGGACAGGTTCGCCCTCCGAGCAGTTCTTC. The encoded protein is CASSERTGSPSEQFF.

This clonotype was seen repeatedly, ten times or more. The rearrangement links TRBV2 to TRBJ1-5; D ambiguous. CDR1 and CDR2 (germline): SNHLY, FYNNEI. Trimming cost V 4 bases and J 2 bases, with 9 bases left between them. This CDR3 is 14 amino acids long. The CDR3 bases are TGTGCCAGCAGTGGGTCCGGGGGCAATCAGCCCCAGCATTTT. As protein: CASSGSGGNQPQHF. The entire variable domain, with the rest obtained from reference TRBV2 and TRBJ1-5, is as follows: EPEVTQTPSHQVTQMGQEVILRCVPISNHLYFYWYRQILGQKVEFLVSFYNNEISEKSEIFDDQFSVERPDGSNFTLKIRSTKLEDSAMYFCASSGSGGNQPQHFGDGTRLSIL.

This chain joins TRBV7-2 and TRBJ2-3; D is ambiguous. This CDR3 contains 14 residues. The V and J ends lost 4 bases and 2 bases respectively, with 10 bases between them. CDR1 is SGHTA, CDR2 FQGNSA, per germline. CDR3 sequence: CASSSLIFTDTQYF. CDR3 DNA sequence: TGTGCCAGCAGCTCACTAATTTTCACAGATACGCAGTATTTT.

The chain couples TRBV18 to TRBJ2-7; D unclear. V dropped 0 bases and J dropped 5 bases, with 8 bases sitting between them. From germline, CDR1 is KGHSH and CDR2 LQKENI. This CDR3 contains 13 residues. CDR3 bases: TGTGCCAGCTCACCACCGTCGGTACACGAGCAGTACTTC. This codes for CASSPPSVHEQYF. Variable domain in full (rest from reference TRBV18 and TRBJ2-7): NAGVMQNPRHLVRRRGQEARLRCSPMKGHSHVYWYRQLPEEGLKFMVYLQKENIIDESGMPKERFSAEFPKEGPSILRIQQVVRGDSAAYFCASSPPSVHEQYFGPGTRLTVT.

The rearrangement joins TRBV11-1 to TRBJ2-1; TRBD2 aligns across 13 bases. The CDR3 has 17 residues. The germline V gene encodes CDR1 SGHAT and CDR2 FQDESV (reference sequence). V was clipped by 4 bases and J by 8 bases; unmatched bases: 11. The CDR3 DNA reads TGTGCCAGCAGCTCTGGAAGTACTAGCGGGGGGGCCCATGAGCAGTTCTTC. Its protein product is CASSSGSTSGGAHEQFF.

This clonotype was counted at least ten times. The chain uses TRBV28 and TRBJ2-2; perhaps TRBD1 as D (5 bases). Germline CDR1 and CDR2: MDHEN and SYDVKM. The CDR3 extends over 13 amino acids. V dropped 10 bases and J dropped 4 bases, with 13 bases sitting between them. The CDR3 coding sequence is TGTGCCATCCAGAAGACAGTCACCGGGGAGCTGTTTTTT. Translation: CAIQKTVTGELFF.

This chain joins TRBV28 and TRBJ2-7; D uncertain. The ends were cut back, 9 bases at V and 2 bases at J, with 17 bases in the middle. CDR3 size: 14 residues. Germline V lookup: CDR1 MDHEN, CDR2 SYDVKM. CDR3 in amino acids: CASSIKRAAYEQYF. As DNA, the CDR3 is TGTGCCAGTTCAATAAAAAGGGCAGCCTACGAGCAGTACTTC.

V usage is TRBV7-6 and J usage is TRBJ2-1; D not resolved. Trimming pared 4 bases from V and 6 bases from J, leaving 13 bases between. The CDR3 contains 14 residues. CDR1 is SGHVS, CDR2 FNYEAQ, per germline. CDR3 in DNA: TGTGCCAGCAGCTCATACGGAATTTCCAATGAGCAGTTCTTC. Protein sequence: CASSSYGISNEQFF.

The chain has TRBV7-9 and TRBJ2-5; no definite D call. Per germline, CDR1 SEHNR and CDR2 FQNEAQ (reference sequence). This CDR3 has 13 amino acids. V was shortened by 2 bases and J by 2 bases, with 6 bases between the two germline ends. The CDR3: CASSLLAQETQYF. The CDR3 nucleotides read TGTGCCAGCAGCTTATTAGCTCAAGAGACCCAGTACTTC.

The sample holds a few counts of this clonotype. The gene calls are TRBV28 and TRBJ1-1, with 8 bases that match TRBD1. Trimming cost V 5 bases and J 6 bases; bases outside gene matches: 8. Germline CDR1 is MDHEN and CDR2 is SYDVKM. The CDR3 runs 14 residues. CDR3 in amino acids: CASSIGQGGAEAFF. CDR3 coding DNA: TGTGCCAGCAGTATAGGACAGGGAGGGGCTGAAGCTTTCTTT.

This clonotype was seen repeatedly, ten times or more. The chain joins TRBV7-9 to TRBJ1-5; D is unclear. CDR3 length: 14 amino acids. Per the germline V gene, CDR1 is SEHNR and CDR2 is FQNEAQ (reference sequence). V dropped 1 base and J dropped 2 bases, with 6 bases sitting between them. As DNA, the CDR3 is TGTGCCAGCAGCTTAGAGGCGGGCAATCAGCCCCAGCATTTT. It translates to CASSLEAGNQPQHF.

This rearrangement joins TRBV10-3 to TRBJ1-2; TRBD1 aligns across 9 bases. The CDR3 is 13 amino acids. From germline, CDR1 is ENHRY and CDR2 SYGVKD. Losses at the gene ends were 6 bases for V and 6 bases for J; bases not matched to a gene: 5. The CDR3 DNA reads TGTGCCATCAGGGGACAGGGCGACAATGGCTACACCTTC. Translating it yields CAIRGQGDNGYTF.

In this sample, this clonotype turned up a few times. The chain has TRBV14 and TRBJ2-3; 7 positions agree with TRBD1. The germline CDR1 and CDR2 sequences are SGHDN and FVKESK. The CDR3 is 16 amino acids. V lost 4 bases and J lost 1; bases outside the gene matches: 8. In DNA, the CDR3 is TGTGCCAGCAGCCGAGACCCTGGACAGGGCACAGATACGCAGTATTTT. Protein sequence: CASSRDPGQGTDTQYF.

CDR3: CASSQTRTSTDTQYF. CDR3 sequence (DNA): TGCGCCAGCAGCCAAACCCGGACTAGCACAGATACGCAGTATTTT. The chain joins TRBV4-3 to TRBJ2-3, with D possibly TRBD2 on 5 matching bases. Trimming shortened V by 2 bases and J by 0 bases, and 9 bases separated the two germline ends. This CDR3 region has 15 residues. CDR1 is LGHNA, CDR2 YSLEER, per germline.

This clonotype was counted a few times. The chain joins TRBV27 to TRBJ2-3, with D perhaps assigned TRBD1 or TRBD2 (6 bases each). Per germline, CDR1 MNHEY and CDR2 SMNVEV (reference sequence). V was trimmed by 3 bases and J by 4 bases, leaving 20 bases between them. This CDR3 spans 17 amino acids. The CDR3 reads CASSLGRGARAPDTQYF. The CDR3 coding sequence is TGTGCCAGCAGTTTGGGTAGGGGGGCCCGGGCACCAGATACGCAGTATTTT.

This clonotype was seen at least ten times. This chain links TRBV7-9 with TRBJ2-4; 8 bases align to TRBD1. CDR1 is SEHNR, CDR2 FQNEAQ, per germline (reference sequence). Trimming at V came to 5 bases and at J to 1 base, leaving 10 bases not matched to a gene. This CDR3 has 17 amino acids. CDR3 residues: CASSPAGQGRAKNIQYF. CDR3 bases: TGTGCCAGCAGCCCAGCCGGACAGGGACGCGCCAAAAACATTCAGTACTTC.

This clonotype has only a few counts. The chain carries TRBV4-3 and TRBJ1-5, with D possibly matching TRBD1 (6 bases). Looked up from germline, CDR1 is LGHNA and CDR2 is YSLEER. The CDR3 runs to 15 residues. V shed 4 bases and J shed 2 bases, with 12 bases lying between them. The CDR3 nucleotides are TGCGCCAGCAGCCCAGGGGTGGCGGGCAATCAGCCCCAGCATTTT. Encoded protein: CASSPGVAGNQPQHF.

About this clonotype itself: At one of its ends the junction is not consistent with the germline gene, which may arise from a read error. The chain joins TRBV7-2 to TRBJ1-4, with 7 positions matching TRBD1. This CDR3 is built from 12 residues. Germline CDR1 SGHTA, CDR2 FQGNSA. The CDR3 loop reads CACSSEDRKLFF. In DNA, the CDR3 is TGTGCCTGCAGCTCGGAGGACAGGAAACTGTTTTTT.

This clonotype was counted many times. The chain joins TRBV5-1 to TRBJ1-1; 7 bases line up with TRBD1. The CDR3 sequence is 17 residues long. Germline values: CDR1 SGHRS, CDR2 YFSETQ. Trimming at V came to 5 bases and at J to 0 bases, leaving 13 bases not matched to a gene. CDR3 sequence (DNA): TGCGCCAGCAGTCCAAGCCGGGACAGCTTCATGAACACTGAAGCTTTCTTT. This encodes CASSPSRDSFMNTEAFF.